The rows below give T cell receptor beta chains drawn from one sample of a study of immune cell composition in non-small cell lung cancer. The data were produced by immunoSEQ multiplex PCR, yet TCRdb's version contains in-frame clones alone and is incomplete. This sample has 5,100 or so clones, with over 75% found just once. Sequencing was carried out using non-adjacent lung tissue. The source of these receptors is a human donor with non-small cell lung cancer. Some clones in this sample may be carry-over from other donors' samples. CDR3s include the opening cysteine and the closing phenylalanine or tryptophan. The order of the fields is clone size, V gene, D gene, J gene, CDR3 protein, CDR3 DNA. A D gene is named only where the DNA matches it firmly. Where a row states a size, it is once, few, many or the class of an expanded clone; other rows omit it.

NA,TRBV5-1,TRBD1,TRBJ1-4,CASRGGRGLHLGEKLFF,TGCGCCAGCAGGGGCGGCAGGGGGCTCCACCTTGGTGAAAAACTGTTTTTT
NA,TRBV4-1,TRBD2,TRBJ2-2,CASSFERGNTGELFF,TGCGCCAGCAGCTTCGAGCGGGGAAACACCGGGGAGCTGTTTTTT
NA,TRBV7-2,TRBD2,TRBJ2-3,CASSLPTSGWDTQYF,TGTGCCAGCAGCTTACCGACTAGCGGTTGGGATACGCAGTATTTT
NA,TRBV5-8,TRBD2,TRBJ2-1,CASSWGGTSGTNEQFF,TGTGCCAGCAGCTGGGGGGGGACTAGCGGGACCAATGAGCAGTTCTTC
NA,TRBV29-1,NA,TRBJ1-2,CSASEGQSRNYGYTF,TGCAGCGCCAGCGAGGGTCAATCCCGCAACTATGGCTACACCTTC
NA,TRBV2,NA,TRBJ1-1,CATIQGDGTEAFF,TGTGCCACGATACAGGGAGATGGGACTGAAGCTTTCTTT
few,TRBV29-1,NA,TRBJ1-1,CSVRGGTEAFF,TGCAGCGTTAGGGGGGGCACTGAAGCTTTCTTT
NA,TRBV27,TRBD2,TRBJ2-1,CASSFSAGIHNEQFF,TGTGCCAGCAGTTTTTCAGCGGGAATCCACAATGAGCAGTTCTTC
NA,TRBV2,TRBD2,TRBJ2-7,CASMILAGGPENNEQYF,TGTGCCAGCATGATCCTAGCGGGGGGGCCGGAGAACAACGAGCAGTACTTC
NA,TRBV7-8,NA,TRBJ1-1,CASSLEGMGVNTEAFF,TGTGCCAGCAGCTTAGAAGGAATGGGAGTGAACACTGAAGCTTTCTTT
NA,TRBV4-1,TRBD1,TRBJ2-1,CASSRAGTGSFDEQFF,TGCGCCAGCAGCCGCGCCGGGACAGGTAGTTTTGACGAGCAGTTCTTC
NA,TRBV5-1,TRBD2,TRBJ2-3,CASSPSTSGSTDTQYF,TGCGCCAGCAGCCCCTCCACTAGCGGGAGTACAGATACGCAGTATTTT
NA,TRBV4-2,TRBD1,TRBJ1-3,CASSQVEGASSGNTIYF,TGTGCCAGCAGCCAAGTGGAGGGGGCTAGCTCTGGAAACACCATATATTTT
NA,TRBV27,NA,TRBJ1-1,CASSRGAAGARTEAFF,TGTGCCAGCAGTCGTGGGGCGGCGGGGGCGCGCACTGAAGCTTTCTTT
NA,TRBV28,NA,TRBJ2-3,CASTGASTDTQYF,TGTGCCAGCACAGGGGCGAGCACAGATACGCAGTATTTT
NA,TRBV18,NA,TRBJ1-5,CASSPGDGHSNQPQHF,TGTGCCAGCTCACCAGGAGACGGACATAGCAATCAGCCCCAGCATTTT
NA,TRBV7-8,TRBD1,TRBJ2-5,CASSLVPGQGEETQYF,TGTGCCAGCAGCTTAGTCCCTGGACAGGGGGAAGAGACCCAGTACTTC
once,TRBV6-5,NA,TRBJ1-2,CASKAENYGYTF,TGTGCCAGCAAGGCGGAGAACTATGGCTACACCTTC
NA,TRBV29-1,NA,TRBJ2-7,CSVGSISEQYF,TGCAGCGTTGGGAGTATAAGCGAGCAGTACTTC
few,TRBV6-6,TRBD1,TRBJ2-7,CASRDRGFYEQYF,TGTGCCAGCAGGGACAGGGGATTCTACGAGCAGTACTTC
NA,TRBV5-1,NA,TRBJ1-1,CASSSEGLAAEAFF,TGCGCCAGCAGCTCCGAGGGCCTAGCCGCTGAAGCTTTCTTT
NA,TRBV6-5,TRBD1,TRBJ2-7,CASRPNTGGSYEQYF,TGTGCCAGCAGACCCAACACAGGGGGCTCCTACGAGCAGTACTTC
NA,TRBV6-6,NA,TRBJ2-2,CASSFLRVADTGELFF,TGTGCCAGCAGTTTCCTACGAGTAGCGGACACCGGGGAGCTGTTTTTT
NA,TRBV6-5,NA,TRBJ1-1,CASRATGDYTEAFF,TGTGCCAGCAGGGCTACAGGAGATTACACTGAAGCTTTCTTT
NA,TRBV29-1,TRBD2,TRBJ2-7,CSVEPLAGASYEQYF,TGCAGCGTTGAACCACTAGCGGGAGCCTCTTACGAGCAGTACTTC
NA,TRBV27,TRBD2,TRBJ2-3,CASREIGLAGADTQYF,TGTGCCAGCAGGGAGATAGGACTAGCGGGAGCAGATACGCAGTATTTT
NA,TRBV6-6,TRBD1,TRBJ1-2,CASSLGGSYGYTF,TGTGCCAGCAGTCTAGGGGGCAGTTATGGCTACACCTTC
NA,TRBV11-2,NA,TRBJ2-2,CASSSRYEFSGELFF,TGTGCCAGCAGCTCGAGATACGAATTTTCCGGGGAGCTGTTTTTT
once,TRBV29-1,NA,TRBJ1-2,CSVESLNYGYTF,TGCAGCGTTGAATCTTTAAACTATGGCTACACCTTC
once,TRBV5-3,NA,TRBJ1-4,CARSLDSVGHEKLFF,TGTGCCAGAAGCTTAGACAGTGTTGGGCATGAAAAACTGTTTTTT
NA,TRBV7-9,NA,TRBJ1-3,CASSLVGEAGNTIYF,TGTGCCAGCAGCTTGGTAGGGGAAGCGGGAAACACCATATATTTT
once,TRBV5-4,TRBD2,TRBJ2-3,CASSSGGSGGYTDTQYF,TGTGCCAGCAGCTCCGGGGGTAGCGGGGGTTACACAGATACGCAGTATTTT
NA,TRBV4-2,TRBD2,TRBJ2-1,CASSQGVSGTYNEQFF,TGTGCCAGCAGCCAAGGTGTAAGCGGGACCTACAATGAGCAGTTCTTC
NA,TRBV25-1,TRBD1,TRBJ2-7,CASRSDRSSYEQYF,TGTGCCAGCCGCTCGGACAGGAGCTCCTACGAGCAGTACTTC
NA,TRBV2,TRBD1,TRBJ1-3,CASSLDRAGGNTIYF,TGTGCCAGCAGCCTGGACAGGGCAGGTGGAAACACCATATATTTT
NA,TRBV4-1,NA,TRBJ1-3,CASSQGPYYGNTIYF,TGCGCCAGCAGCCAAGGACCATACTATGGAAACACCATATATTTT
NA,TRBV4-3,NA,TRBJ2-7,CASSQDLFRPGALSYEQYF,TGCGCCAGCAGCCAAGATCTTTTCCGTCCAGGGGCCCTTTCCTACGAGCAGTACTTC
NA,TRBV6-1,NA,TRBJ2-1,CASSEAPGIDAQFF,TGTGCCAGCAGTGAAGCCCCCGGGATCGATGCGCAGTTCTTC
NA,TRBV29-1,NA,TRBJ1-2,CSVDPHRNGGYTF,TGCAGCGTTGACCCGCATCGAAACGGTGGCTACACCTTC
NA,TRBV10-3,TRBD2,TRBJ2-5,CAISEGSLAGSETQYF,TGTGCCATCAGTGAGGGATCACTAGCGGGGTCGGAGACCCAGTACTTC
once,TRBV5-5,TRBD1,TRBJ1-1,CASSSPGQDAFF,TGTGCCAGCAGCTCACCGGGACAGGACGCTTTCTTT
NA,TRBV11-2,TRBD1,TRBJ1-1,CASSPRQGMNTEAFF,TGTGCCAGCAGCCCGAGACAGGGTATGAACACTGAAGCTTTCTTT
NA,TRBV28,NA,TRBJ2-1,CASSPPRLLTIRNEQFF,TGTGCCAGCAGTCCCCCTAGGCTTCTGACGATCCGCAATGAGCAGTTCTTC
NA,TRBV2,NA,TRBJ1-5,CASSRDSWNQPQHF,TGTGCCAGCAGCAGGGACTCCTGGAATCAGCCCCAGCATTTT
NA,TRBV7-2,NA,TRBJ2-1,CASSLGDVRLNEQFF,TGTGCCAGCAGTCTAGGAGATGTAAGGTTAAATGAGCAGTTCTTC
NA,TRBV7-9,TRBD1,TRBJ2-3,CASSPRLGTEYTDTQYF,TGTGCCAGCAGCCCCCGCTTGGGGACAGAATACACAGATACGCAGTATTTT
NA,TRBV5-1,TRBD2,TRBJ2-3,CASSPGRGSDTQYF,TGCGCCAGCAGCCCGGGGAGGGGCTCAGATACGCAGTATTTT
NA,TRBV11-3,TRBD1,TRBJ1-1,CASSPGQGAGGTEAFF,TGTGCCAGCAGCCCGGGACAGGGGGCTGGGGGCACTGAAGCTTTCTTT
NA,TRBV29-1,NA,TRBJ1-1,CSVVDSWRAEAFF,TGCAGCGTTGTAGACTCCTGGAGGGCTGAAGCTTTCTTT
NA,TRBV7-9,NA,TRBJ1-6,CASSPWTARSSYNSPLHF,TGTGCCAGCAGCCCTTGGACAGCCCGGAGCTCCTATAATTCACCCCTCCACTTT
NA,TRBV2,NA,TRBJ2-5,CASTYRDTEETQYF,TGTGCCAGCACATACCGGGACACCGAAGAGACCCAGTACTTC
NA,TRBV7-8,NA,TRBJ1-3,CASSLEPGPTGNTIYF,TGTGCCAGCAGCTTAGAGCCAGGCCCAACTGGAAACACCATATATTTT
NA,TRBV6-1,NA,TRBJ2-3,CASSDQAGSTDTQYF,TGTGCCAGCAGTGATCAGGCGGGGTCCACAGATACGCAGTATTTT
NA,TRBV11-2,TRBD1,TRBJ2-3,CASSDRDRGPDTQYF,TGTGCCAGCAGCGACCGGGACAGGGGGCCAGATACGCAGTATTTT
NA,TRBV5-5,NA,TRBJ1-3,CASSDFRVRTSGNTIYF,TGTGCCAGCAGCGACTTCAGGGTGCGGACCTCTGGAAACACCATATATTTT
NA,TRBV5-5,NA,TRBJ2-1,CASSVINEQFF,TGTGCCAGCAGCGTCATTAATGAGCAGTTCTTC
few,TRBV7-9,NA,TRBJ1-1,CASSEQETEAFF,TGTGCCAGCAGCGAACAGGAGACTGAAGCTTTCTTT
NA,TRBV19,TRBD2,TRBJ2-7,CASSVSSGSFDEQYF,TGTGCCAGTAGTGTCTCTAGCGGGAGTTTCGACGAGCAGTACTTC
NA,TRBV5-6,TRBD2,TRBJ2-1,CASSWGTRGVEQFF,TGTGCCAGCAGCTGGGGGACTAGGGGGGTTGAGCAGTTCTTC
once,TRBV6-6,NA,TRBJ1-3,CASSYSKGYGNTIYF,TGTGCCAGCAGTTACTCGAAGGGGTACGGAAACACCATATATTTT